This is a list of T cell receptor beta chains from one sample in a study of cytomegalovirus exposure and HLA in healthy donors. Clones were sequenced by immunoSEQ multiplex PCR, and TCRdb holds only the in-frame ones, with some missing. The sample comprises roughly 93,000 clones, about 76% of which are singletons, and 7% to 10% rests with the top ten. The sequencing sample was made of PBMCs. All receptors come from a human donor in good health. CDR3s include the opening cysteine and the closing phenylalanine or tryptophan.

CASSPSRGAWGNTIYF | TRBJ1-3 | TRBV5-1
CASSVTYEQYF | TRBJ2-7 | TRBV11-2
CAWSVGGPNKAFF | TRBJ1-1 | TRBV30
CAWGLQSTHYEQYF | TRBJ2-7 | TRBV30
CASGQGPSNYGYTF | TRBJ1-2 | TRBV28
CASSSGQGSVLTF | TRBJ2-6 | TRBV7-9
CASSSLRARDGNTEAFF | TRBJ1-1 | TRBV5-1
CATQGGGSNQPQHF | TRBJ1-5 | TRBV6-5
CASTLRPGTGELFF | TRBJ2-2 | TRBV2
CASSLDRVSNQPQHF | TRBJ1-5 | TRBV5-8